Below are 16 T cell receptor beta chains sequenced from a single sample in a study of cytotoxic CD8 clonotypes in ibrutinib-treated CLL. TCRdb's table, derived via immunoSEQ multiplex PCR, lists solely in-frame clones and lacks some. The sample consists of about 140,000 clones, around 77% of them appearing once. The material sequenced was PBMCs, taken after 12 months of ibrutinib treatment. All receptors derive from a human donor with chronic lymphocytic leukemia.

V is TRBV27 and J is TRBJ2-5, with 11 nucleotides matching TRBD1. The CDR3 consists of 17 residues. Germline trimming cut 1 base from V and 10 bases from J; bases unmatched to any gene: 14. Germline V gene sequence: CDR1 MNHEY, CDR2 SMNVEV (reference sequence). This CDR3 reads CASSLFKGQGVKVGQYF. CDR3 nucleotides: TGTGCCAGCAGTTTATTCAAGGGACAGGGGGTTAAAGTTGGCCAGTACTTC.

The chain uses TRBV4-1 and TRBJ2-7, with TRBD1 matching 9 bases. The CDR3 is 14 residues long. The V segment lost 0 bases and the J segment 4 bases; nucleotides outside the gene matches: 1. In germline, CDR1 is MGHRA, CDR2 YSYEKL. In DNA form, the CDR3 reads TGCGCCAGCAGCCAAGAGGGACAGGGTTACGAGCAGTACTTC. It specifies CASSQEGQGYEQYF.

The V gene is TRBV7-8, the J gene TRBJ1-4; 8 bases are shared with TRBD1. The CDR3 runs 15 residues. Germline loops: CDR1 SGHVS, CDR2 FQNEAQ. With 1 base clipped from V and 6 bases from J, the junction kept 4 bases outside the gene matches. In DNA form, the CDR3 reads TGTGCCAGCAGCTTAGATCGGACAGGGTATGAAAAACTGTTTTTT. Translating it yields CASSLDRTGYEKLFF.

The rearrangement links TRBV5-1 to TRBJ2-3; 7 bases align to TRBD2. The CDR3 has 14 residues. Per the germline V gene, CDR1 is SGHRS and CDR2 is YFSETQ. V gave up 4 bases and J gave up 10 bases; unmatched junction bases: 12. CDR3 sequence reads: CASSNGLVQNPQYF. DNA of the CDR3: TGCGCCAGCAGCAACGGACTAGTCCAGAACCCGCAGTATTTT.

CDR3 in amino acids: CAISDPGRGWGYTF. The CDR3 DNA is TGTGCCATCAGTGACCCCGGCAGGGGGTGGGGCTACACCTTC. The chain couples TRBV10-3 to TRBJ1-2, with 7 bases matching TRBD1. CDR1 and CDR2 from the germline V gene are ENHRY and SYGVKD. J gave up 8 bases and V 3 bases, and 9 bases lay outside the gene matches. The CDR3 has 14 residues.

The chain links TRBV7-2 to TRBJ2-5, with TRBD1 matching over 7 bases. V lost 6 bases, J lost 4 bases, and 8 bases stayed unmatched. Germline V gives CDR1 SGHTA, CDR2 FQGNSA. The CDR3 covers 14 residues. The CDR3 loop reads CASSRQGVGETQYF. The CDR3 DNA reads TGTGCCAGCAGTCGACAGGGAGTAGGAGAGACCCAGTACTTC. Combining the CDR3 with reference TRBV7-2 and TRBJ2-5 gives the whole variable domain GAGVSQSPSNKVTEKGKDVELRCDPISGHTALYWYRQSLGQGLEFLIYFQGNSAPDKSGLPSDRFSAERTGGSVSTLTIQRTQQEDSAVYLCASSRQGVGETQYFGPGTRLLVL.

This clone was seen a few times. The J gene is TRBJ2-7, the V gene TRBV9; D is tentatively TRBD1 or TRBD2 (6 bases each). Trimming pared 0 bases from V and 0 bases from J, leaving 10 bases between. Germline-derived CDR1 and CDR2 are SGDLS and YYNGEE. The CDR3 totals 15 residues. The CDR3 nucleotides are TGTGCCAGCAGCGTAGTCGGGGGCGACTCCTACGAGCAGTACTTC. It encodes CASSVVGGDSYEQYF. Filled out from reference TRBV9 and TRBJ2-7, the complete variable domain reads DSGVTQTPKHLITATGQRVTLRCSPRSGDLSVYWYQQSLDQGLQFLIQYYNGEERAKGNILERFSAQQFPDLHSELNLSSLELGDSALYFCASSVVGGDSYEQYFGPGTRLTVT.

V and J are TRBV9 and TRBJ2-2; D is undetermined. Trimming left V 4 bases short and J 7 bases short, with 11 bases between. The CDR3 spans 13 residues. Germline CDR1 and CDR2: SGDLS and YYNGEE. The CDR3 region is CASSLRSGGELFF. The CDR3, as DNA: TGTGCCAGCAGCCTACGCTCTGGCGGGGAGCTGTTTTTT. Using reference TRBV9 and TRBJ2-2 for the parts outside the CDR3, the full variable domain is DSGVTQTPKHLITATGQRVTLRCSPRSGDLSVYWYQQSLDQGLQFLIQYYNGEERAKGNILERFSAQQFPDLHSELNLSSLELGDSALYFCASSLRSGGELFFGEGSRLTVL.

The chain recombines TRBV27 with TRBJ2-3, with 12 bases identical to TRBD2. Germline assignment: CDR1 MNHEY and CDR2 SMNVEV (reference sequence). V lost 5 bases, J lost 7 bases, and 4 bases stayed unmatched. The CDR3 totals 14 residues. CDR3 nucleotide sequence: TGTGCCAGCAGTCACGGACTAGCGGGGCATACGCAGTATTTT. Translation: CASSHGLAGHTQYF.

A few counts support this clone. V and J are TRBV12-5 and TRBJ2-7; 14 bases agree with TRBD2. J was trimmed by 4 bases and V by 1 base; bases with no gene match: 6. CDR1 is LGHNT, CDR2 FRNRAP, per germline. This CDR3 region has 17 residues. DNA for the CDR3: TGTGCTAGTGGTTTGGCGACTAGCGGGAGGGGTGGGTACGAGCAGTACTTC. This codes for CASGLATSGRGGYEQYF.

This rearrangement joins TRBV5-1 to TRBJ2-7; D perhaps matches TRBD2 (5 bases). Trimming cost V 5 bases and J 0 bases, with 12 bases left between them. This CDR3 comprises 14 residues. CDR1 and CDR2 (germline): SGHRS, YFSETQ. DNA for the CDR3: TGCGCCAGCAGAGGCGACGGAGGCTCCTACGAGCAGTACTTC. Protein sequence: CASRGDGGSYEQYF.

V usage is TRBV9 and J usage is TRBJ2-1; 7 bases are a match to TRBD2. V dropped 0 bases and J dropped 3; count of bases not matched to a gene: 3. The CDR3 has 15 amino acids. Per germline, CDR1 SGDLS and CDR2 YYNGEE. CDR3 loop: CASSVDSGIYNEQFF. The CDR3 bases are TGTGCCAGCAGCGTAGACAGCGGGATCTACAATGAGCAGTTCTTC.

The rearrangement joins TRBV5-1 to TRBJ2-5, with 9 bases fitting TRBD1. The CDR3 length is 15 residues. The trim removed 4 bases at V and 2 bases at J, leaving 6 bases unmatched. Germline V gene sequence: CDR1 SGHRS, CDR2 YFSETQ. The CDR3 bases are TGCGCCAGCAGCCTCCGGGACAGGGTACAAGAGACCCAGTACTTC. Amino acids: CASSLRDRVQETQYF.

This chain joins TRBV7-9 and TRBJ2-1, with 11 bases lining up with TRBD2. The V and J ends lost 2 bases and 8 bases, in that order; junction bases with no gene match: 8. The length of the CDR3 is 16 residues. Per germline, CDR1 SEHNR and CDR2 FQNEAQ (reference sequence). This CDR3 is CASSLSVTSGSDEQFF. DNA of the CDR3: TGTGCCAGCAGCTTAAGCGTAACTAGCGGGAGTGATGAGCAGTTCTTC.

The chain recombines TRBV30 with TRBJ1-2, with D perhaps TRBD1 (6 bases). Germline CDR1 and CDR2: GTSNPN and SVGIG (reference sequence). This CDR3 has 13 amino acids. The germline V and J ends were trimmed by 5 bases and 2 bases, with 12 bases remaining between them. CDR3 coding DNA: TGTGCCTGGGCCTTTACAGGGAACTATGGCTACACCTTC. It codes for CAWAFTGNYGYTF.

The chain uses TRBV5-1 and TRBJ1-6, with D possibly matching TRBD1 (5 bases). The CDR3 covers 15 residues. Germline V lookup: CDR1 SGHRS, CDR2 YFSETQ. V gave up 0 bases and J gave up 6 bases, with 10 bases separating them. The CDR3 here is CASSLEAGSNSPLHF. CDR3 nucleotides: TGCGCCAGCAGCTTGGAGGCAGGGAGTAATTCACCCCTCCACTTT.